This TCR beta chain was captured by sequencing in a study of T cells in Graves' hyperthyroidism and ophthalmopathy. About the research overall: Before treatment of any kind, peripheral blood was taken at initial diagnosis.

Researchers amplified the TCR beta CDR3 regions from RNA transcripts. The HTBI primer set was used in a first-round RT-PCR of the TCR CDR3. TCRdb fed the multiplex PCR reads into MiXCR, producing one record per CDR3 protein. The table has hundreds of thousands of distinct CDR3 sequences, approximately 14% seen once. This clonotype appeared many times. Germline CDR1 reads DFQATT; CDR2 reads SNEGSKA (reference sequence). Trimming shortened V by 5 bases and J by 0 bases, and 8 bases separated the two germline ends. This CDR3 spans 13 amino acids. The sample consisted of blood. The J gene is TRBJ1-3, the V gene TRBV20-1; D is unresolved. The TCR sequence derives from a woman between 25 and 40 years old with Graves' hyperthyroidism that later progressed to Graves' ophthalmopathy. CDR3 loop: CSAFRISGNTIYF. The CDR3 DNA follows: TGCAGTGCTTTTAGGATCTCTGGAAACACCATATATTTT.